A selection of T cell receptor beta chains follows, all from one sample in a study of cytomegalovirus exposure and HLA in healthy donors. Profiling relied on immunoSEQ multiplex PCR, and the TCRdb table lists in-frame clones only, not all of them. The repertoire consists of 100,000 to 150,000 clones, with about 78% occurring once and the leading ten covering 3% to 4%. Sequencing was done on a sample of PBMCs. These receptors originate from a young man in good health and CMV-seronegative. Each CDR3 is given with its conserved first and last residue. D genes are given only for firm matches. The listing skips clone size in some rows; elsewhere it reads once, few, many or a size class.

>TRBD1|-|TRBJ1-4|TRBV6-5
TGTGCCAGCAGTTGGGACAGTTCCAATGAAAAACTGTTTTTT
CASSWDSSNEKLFF
>-|-|TRBJ2-7|TRBV20-1
TGCAGTGCTGGGCCGGCGTACGAGCAGTACTTC
CSAGPAYEQYF
>TRBD2|few|TRBJ2-7|TRBV7-9
TGTGCCAGCAGCTACAACGGGGGGGAGCAGTACTTC
CASSYNGGEQYF
>-|-|TRBJ1-6|TRBV4-1
TGCGCCAGCAGCCAAGTCAGCTCCTATAATTCACCCCTCCACTTT
CASSQVSSYNSPLHF
>-|-|TRBJ1-1|TRBV2
TGTGCCAGCAGTGACGGTGCGGGGACTGAAGCTTTCTTT
CASSDGAGTEAFF
>-|-|TRBJ2-7|TRBV6-5
TGTGCCTCCCGGGGGAGCTCCTACGAGCAGTACTTC
CASRGSSYEQYF
>-|-|TRBJ2-6|TRBV19
TGTGCCAGTAGTGGCAGGGGCTCTGGGGCCAACGTCCTGACTTTC
CASSGRGSGANVLTF
>TRBD2|-|TRBJ2-2|TRBV23-1
TGCGCCAGCAGTCAATGGGCGGGGGGCACCGGGGAGCTGTTTTTT
CASSQWAGGTGELFF
>-|few|TRBJ1-2|TRBV25-1
TGTGCCAGCAGTGAAGGCGGACAGCACTATGGCTACACCTTC
CASSEGGQHYGYTF
>TRBD1|-|TRBJ1-4|TRBV7-9
TGTGCCAGCAGCTCCGGGACAGGGGCCGAAAAACTGTTTTTT
CASSSGTGAEKLFF
>-|-|TRBJ2-5|TRBV13
TGTGCCAGCAGCCAGCCGACCAGAGGTAAAGAGACCCAGTACTTC
CASSQPTRGKETQYF
>TRBD2|-|TRBJ2-7|TRBV28
TGTGCCAGCAGACCAAGACTAGCGGGGGCCCGCTACGAGCAGTACTTC
CASRPRLAGARYEQYF
>-|-|TRBJ2-3|TRBV5-1
TGCGCCAGCAGCCTTCAGGGGGGATACACTAGCACAGATACGCAGTATTTT
CASSLQGGYTSTDTQYF
>-|-|TRBJ1-3|TRBV2
TGTGCCAGCGCTGACAGGAGCTCTGGAAACACCATATATTTT
CASADRSSGNTIYF
>TRBD1|-|TRBJ2-7|TRBV4-3
TGCGCCAGCAGCCAAGAATTCGGGACAGGGCTGGTCGAGCAGTACTTC
CASSQEFGTGLVEQYF
>-|few|TRBJ2-1|TRBV6-1
TGTGCCAGCAGTGAAGTCCTGGACCGTATGGGGAGCTCCTACAATGAGCAGTTCTTC
CASSEVLDRMGSSYNEQFF
>-|-|TRBJ2-7|TRBV10-2
TGCGCCAGCAGTGATAACACCCCCTACGAGCAGTACTTC
CASSDNTPYEQYF
>TRBD2|-|TRBJ2-2|TRBV15
TGTGCCACCAGCAGAGATCTAGAGCGTGGGGGGGCCGGGGAGCTGTTTTTT
CATSRDLERGGAGELFF
>-|-|TRBJ2-5|TRBV29-1
TGCAGCGTTGGGGCCGTTAACGCGCAGTACTTC
CSVGAVNAQYF
>TRBD2|-|TRBJ2-7|TRBV11-2
TGTGCCAGCAGCTTCGGACCGGGGGGAACCTACGAGCAGTACTTC
CASSFGPGGTYEQYF
>-|-|TRBJ2-7|TRBV27
TGTGCCAGCAGTTTATCGAGGCAGCACGAGCAGTACTTC
CASSLSRQHEQYF
>-|-|TRBJ1-1|TRBV11-2
TGTGCCAGCAGCTTAGTCCCCGAGGGAATGAACACTGAAGCTTTCTTT
CASSLVPEGMNTEAFF
>-|few|TRBJ1-6|TRBV11-2
TGTGCCAGCAGCTTCGACCAAGGGGATTCACCCCTCCACTTT
CASSFDQGDSPLHF
>-|few|TRBJ1-5|TRBV6-6
TGTGCCAGCAGTTACAGACAGGAGGATCAGCCCCAGCATTTT
CASSYRQEDQPQHF
>TRBD2|-|TRBJ2-7|TRBV7-2
TGTGCCAGCAGCTTAAGCGCGGGGGGGCGCCACGAGCAGTACTTC
CASSLSAGGRHEQYF
>TRBD2|-|TRBJ2-1|TRBV5-1
TGCGCCAGCAGCTTGGGGCTAGCGGGGGGGGCCAATGAGCAGTTCTTC
CASSLGLAGGANEQFF
>-|-|TRBJ1-1|TRBV6-6
TGTGCCAGCAGTTACTCGGATACAGGGATGAACACTGAAGCTTTCTTT
CASSYSDTGMNTEAFF
>TRBD1|few|TRBJ1-2|TRBV7-2
TGTGCCAGCAGCTTAAGGACAGGGTCTAGGAACTATGGCTACACCTTC
CASSLRTGSRNYGYTF
>-|-|TRBJ1-1|TRBV28
TGTGCCAGCAGTTTTGCGCGGGCCATGAACACTGAAGCTTTCTTT
CASSFARAMNTEAFF
>TRBD2|-|TRBJ2-1|TRBV19
TGTGCCAGTAGTATCGGTTGGGGGCGGCTAGCGGGGGAAACCACCCACAATGAGCAGTTCTTC
CASSIGWGRLAGETTHNEQFF
>-|-|TRBJ2-2|TRBV7-2
TGTGCCAGCAGCTTACCGGCGGGGGCCACGACCGGGGAGCTGTTTTTT
CASSLPAGATTGELFF
>-|-|TRBJ1-4|TRBV6-5
TGTGCCACCCAGGGGAATAATGAAAAACTGTTTTTT
CATQGNNEKLFF
>TRBD2|once|TRBJ2-7|TRBV18
TGTGCCAGCTCACCGGGGACTAGCGGGGGCTACGAGCAGTACTTC
CASSPGTSGGYEQYF
>-|few|TRBJ1-5|TRBV15
TGTGCCACCAGCAGAGGTCGGCAGCCCCAGCATTTT
CATSRGRQPQHF
>-|once|TRBJ2-2|TRBV11-2
TGTGCCAGCAGCTTAGAGGGGGGAAGGGGGGAGCTGTTTTTT
CASSLEGGRGELFF
>-|-|TRBJ1-5|TRBV6-1
TGTGCCACGAATCCGGGAGGGAACGATCAGCCCCAGCATTTT
CATNPGGNDQPQHF
>-|-|TRBJ1-2|TRBV5-6
TGTGCCAGCAGCTTGATGGCCAGAACTAACTATGGCTACACCTTC
CASSLMARTNYGYTF
>-|-|TRBJ1-2|TRBV2
TGTGCCAGCCTCGAGGAGGGAAGGTTTCATGGCTACACCTTC
CASLEEGRFHGYTF
>TRBD1|-|TRBJ2-7|TRBV27
TGTGCCAGCAGTGCTACAGGGGGAGTCTACGAGCAGTACTTC
CASSATGGVYEQYF
>-|-|TRBJ1-1|TRBV6-4
TGTGCCAGCAGTGACTCGGAGTCGGGGAACACTGAAGCTTTCTTT
CASSDSESGNTEAFF